The sequence of this T cell receptor (beta chain) was determined in a study of beta chain features in type 1 diabetes (dated by TCRdb to the late 2010s). With regard to the full study: No differences in mean age, gender distribution, total cell number or subset yield were found between patients and healthy donors. Regulatory and stem cell-like memory subsets were isolated from only 8 patients and roughly 8 healthy donors, whereas naive and central memory subsets came from all 30 or so donors. A total of 90 million to 140 million sorted cells were examined across all samples, and RNA yield correlated strongly with the number of cells per subset. The study compared TCRB repertoires of sorted circulating CD4+ T cell subsets between recently diagnosed type 1 diabetes patients and matched healthy donors. Summary of the overall study and its limitations: At VDJ recombination sites, type 1 diabetes patients had fewer insertions and more deleted nucleotides, which implies abnormalities in thymic rearrangement. HLA sub-analyses involved small numbers of individuals, so any influence of HLA type on TCRB rearrangement remained unresolved. A moderate but significant shortening of TCRB CDR3 length was observed in type 1 diabetes patients in all four CD4+ subsets. Shorter templates might be favored by PCR, yet because patient and control samples were amplified and corrected together, any such skew would affect both groups equally. The naive, central memory and regulatory TCRB repertoires appeared to resemble one another more closely among patients than among healthy donors. Because cDNA was sequenced instead of genomic DNA, highly expressing activated cells could be over-represented, though the groups showed no difference in activation or CD3 levels.

The CDR3 starts with the cysteine, ends with the phenylalanine, and has 13 residues. Only CDR3 DNA is held: 39 bases, read in frame from base 1. Taken from the germline V gene, the CDR1 and CDR2 loops are SNHLY and FYNNEI. V loses 7 bases, J loses 5 bases, and the germline ends lie 13 bases apart. The entire isolated RNA was reverse transcribed using the High Capacity cDNA Reverse Transcription Kit, and thus expressed TCRB transcripts were sequenced. Naive, central memory and regulatory T cell samples underwent deep immunoSEQ sequencing, averaging about 3.57 million total reads per sample. Sorted cells were lysed in RLT buffer, and RNA was extracted using DNase-treated RNeasy Micro or Mini kits according to cell number. Each cell subset was processed separately to prevent cross-contamination, with patient and healthy donor samples processed together. Using the immunoSEQ multiplex PCR, TCRB sequences were amplified from cDNA into 87-bp fragments spanning the CDR3 region. Sequencing of the amplicons was performed on the Illumina HiSeq platform. From the authors' description of their analysis: Synthetic template baselines were used to correct PCR bias computationally, reads within Hamming distance 2 were collapsed together, and singletons that could not be merged were discarded. Reads were aligned against IMGT to assign V, D and J genes, CDR3 length and insertions or deletions at six rearrangement sites. Within each subset, clonotype counts were normalized to the number of sorted cells before true diversity and Gini coefficients were calculated with the tcR R package. Repertoire sharing was quantified using the overlap coefficient calculated on TCRB nucleotide sequences. Out-of-frame TCRB sequences from naive cells were analyzed as a proxy for the pre-selection repertoire. TCRdb re-hosts the immuneACCESS table, in-frame sequences only. Its copies lack some clones; in the studies checked, an unresolved V gene accounts for under half of them, and the cause for the rest is not known. The V and J calls and clone size come from that table; D and trimming were worked out from the DNA. Within this sample are hundreds of thousands of clones, with about an eighth of them counted one time only. The ten largest clones represent over 0.04% of the sample.

A single peripheral blood draw of 95 to 150 mL on average was collected from each donor into heparinised tubes. A BD FACSAria II and a panel including CD45RO, CCR7, CD25, CD127, CD95 and CD27 were used to sort naive, central memory, regulatory and stem cell-like memory CD4+ T cells. All sorted populations exceeded 95% purity. PBMCs were separated immediately by Lymphoprep density gradient centrifugation and were stained directly, without being cultured. So that batch effects would be minimized, each experiment stained and sorted samples in pairs, pairing one healthy donor with one patient. This clone occurred a few times. The specificity of this receptor is unknown. No much larger clonotype is one base removed from it; base qualities were not supplied.

The clonotype comes from a woman aged 18-30 years in good health. Sequenced sample: naive CD4+ T cells from blood. Read against the paper, the sample's cell subset or site label means: true naive CD4+ T cells. Rearrangement joined TRBV2 to TRBJ2-3; the D gene cannot be named for sure. The DNA sequence reads TGTGCCAGCACGGGTGGGATGGGAGATACGCAGTATTTT. It translates to CASTGGMGDTQYF.